Shown below are 18 T cell receptor beta chains from a single sample sequenced in a study of blood T cell repertoires in COVID-19 (dated by TCRdb to about 2020). The library was obtained by the immunoSEQ multiplex PCR assay. In TCRdb, the immuneACCESS table is reduced to in-frame sequences with V and J assigned. These tables do not hold every clone; where another copy was compared, an unresolved V gene accounts for under half, and the others remain unexplained. The table for this sample lists approximately 63,000 clones; 80% to 90% of them were counted only once. The ten largest clones take up 1% to 1.5% of the sample. Sequenced material: peripheral blood. The receptors originated from a woman over 75 with acute or convalescent COVID-19.

The chain recombines TRBV28 with TRBJ2-3, with 11 bases lining up with TRBD2. Germline CDR1 MDHEN, CDR2 SYDVKM. The CDR3 is made up of 16 amino acids. J was trimmed by 2 bases and V by 5 bases; bases with no gene match: 6. CDR3 sequence reads: CASSTVAGGYTDTQYF. The CDR3 bases are TGTGCCAGCAGTACCGTAGCGGGAGGGTACACAGATACGCAGTATTTT.

The chain couples TRBV10-3 to TRBJ2-2; 9 bases map to TRBD2. The V gene's germline CDR1 is ENHRY and CDR2 SYGVKD. The V and J ends lost 7 bases and 2 bases, in that order; junction bases with no gene match: 8. The CDR3 is 16 residues long. DNA for the CDR3: TGTGCCATCAATCGGCTAGCGGGGATTAACACCGGGGAGCTGTTTTTT. Residues: CAINRLAGINTGELFF.

The V and J genes are TRBV5-1 and TRBJ2-7; a weak D match, TRBD1 (6 bases). CDR3 length equals 14 residues. Germline V gene lookup returns CDR1 SGHRS and CDR2 YFSETQ. V shed 4 bases and J shed 6 bases, with 17 bases lying between them. This CDR3 is CASSRITGISEQYF. CDR3 coding DNA: TGCGCCAGCAGCCGGATCACAGGGATCTCCGAGCAGTACTTC.

The chain uses TRBV6-2 or TRBV6-3 and TRBJ1-5; 8 bases match TRBD1. The germline CDR1 and CDR2 sequences are MNHEY and SVGEGT. The CDR3 has 14 amino acids. The V gene end was trimmed by 6 bases and the J gene end by 4 bases; junction bases not matched to a gene: 5. The CDR3 sequence is CASSSDRVNQPQHF. The CDR3 nucleotides are TGTGCCAGCAGCTCGGACAGGGTGAATCAGCCCCAGCATTTT.

V is TRBV12-5 and J is TRBJ1-4; D call uncertain. Germline V gene lookup returns CDR1 LGHNT and CDR2 FRNRAP. There are 14 residues in the CDR3. V was cut by 2 bases and J by 4 bases, with 8 bases left in between. The CDR3, as DNA: TGTGCTAGTGGTTTGTACTCGGGTAATGAAAAACTGTTTTTT. Its protein is CASGLYSGNEKLFF.

This chain uses TRBV11-1 with TRBJ2-1; 10 bases align to TRBD2. This CDR3 comprises 15 residues. V gave up 2 bases and J gave up 2 bases; unmatched junction bases: 0. CDR1 and CDR2 from the germline V gene are SGHAT and FQDESV (reference sequence). In DNA, the CDR3 is TGTGCCAGCAGCTTACTAGCGGGGGCCTACAATGAGCAGTTCTTC. Encoded protein: CASSLLAGAYNEQFF. Complete variable domain (other parts from reference TRBV11-1 and TRBJ2-1): EAEVAQSPRYKITEKSQAVAFWCDPISGHATLYWYRQILGQGPELLVQFQDESVVDDSQLPKDRFSAERLKGVDSTLKIQPAELGDSAMYLCASSLLAGAYNEQFFGPGTRLTVL.

This chain connects TRBV12-3 or TRBV12-4 to TRBJ2-1, with D perhaps TRBD2 (6 bases). This CDR3 region has 13 residues. Trimming left V 6 bases short and J 4 bases short, with 10 bases between. CDR3 sequence (DNA): TGTGCCAGCAGCCAGACTAGTTACAATGAGCAGTTCTTC. Translating gives CASSQTSYNEQFF.

The V call is TRBV19, the J call TRBJ2-3; D ambiguous. This CDR3 spans 13 amino acids. Germline-derived CDR1 and CDR2 are LNHDA and SQIVND (reference sequence). V dropped 6 bases and J dropped 1 base, with 8 bases sitting between them. In DNA, the CDR3 is TGTGCCAGTAGGTTCGGAGGCACAGATACGCAGTATTTT. Its translation is CASRFGGTDTQYF.

In regard to this clone: This specimen includes other DNA sequences encoding the same CDR3. In nucleotides, the CDR3 is TGTGCCAGCAGCCAAGCGACTGGGTATAATTCACCCCTCCACTTT. Its translation: CASSQATGYNSPLHF. The rearrangement uses TRBV3-1 (or the pseudogene TRBV3-2) and TRBJ1-6; D is uncertain. V was shortened by 1 base and J by 4 bases, with 8 bases between the two germline ends. CDR3 length: 15 residues. Germline V lookup: CDR1 LGHDT, CDR2 YNNKEL (reference sequence).

This chain connects TRBV9 to TRBJ2-5, with TRBD2 matching over 9 bases. The V and J ends lost 0 bases and 4 bases, in that order; junction bases with no gene match: 4. Germline V gene lookup returns CDR1 SGDLS and CDR2 YYNGEE. The CDR3 totals 15 residues. The CDR3 is CASSVAGGGAETQYF. The CDR3 DNA reads as TGTGCCAGCAGCGTAGCCGGCGGGGGGGCAGAGACCCAGTACTTC.

The chain recombines TRBV14 with TRBJ1-2; D is unclear. The V gene lost 0 bases and the J gene lost 7 bases, with 15 bases spanning the gap. Germline V gives CDR1 SGHDN, CDR2 FVKESK. This CDR3 region has 15 residues. CDR3 amino acids: CASSQDLSGMGGYTF. In DNA form, the CDR3 reads TGTGCCAGCAGCCAAGATCTATCGGGAATGGGTGGCTACACCTTC.

The chain has TRBV7-2 and TRBJ1-2; 8 nucleotides agree with TRBD1. Trimming removed 6 bases from V and 2 bases from J; junction bases left unmatched: 8. Germline V CDR1 and CDR2: SGHTA, FQGNSA. The CDR3 consists of 15 residues. Here the CDR3 reads CASRDRGGVNYGYTF. The CDR3, as DNA: TGTGCCAGCAGAGACAGGGGCGGTGTAAACTATGGCTACACCTTC.

V gene TRBV24-1 combines with J gene TRBJ1-2; 7 nucleotides line up with TRBD1. The CDR3 totals 14 residues. Germline V lookup: CDR1 KGHDR, CDR2 SFDVKD. J was trimmed by 2 bases and V by 3 bases; bases with no gene match: 2. CDR3 bases: TGTGCCACCAGTGATCCGACAGGGAACTATGGCTACACCTTC. This translates into CATSDPTGNYGYTF.

This clone has just one count. V and J are TRBV6-5 and TRBJ1-1; TRBD1 matches at 7 bases. Per the germline V gene, CDR1 is MNHEY and CDR2 is SVGAGI. The V segment lost 8 bases and the J segment 3 bases; nucleotides outside the gene matches: 0. The CDR3 has 11 amino acids. The CDR3 here is CASQGDTEAFF. The CDR3 nucleotides are TGTGCCAGCCAGGGGGACACTGAAGCTTTCTTT.

This clone occurred a few times. The chain links TRBV11-1 to TRBJ1-1; D is possibly TRBD1 (6 bases). This CDR3 spans 11 amino acids. The germline gives CDR1 SGHAT, CDR2 FQDESV (reference sequence). The germline V and J ends were trimmed by 5 bases and 8 bases, with 9 bases remaining between them. CDR3 sequence reads: CASSPGTEAFF. CDR3 nucleotides: TGTGCCAGCAGCCCCGGGACAGAAGCTTTCTTT.

This clone was counted a single time. This chain uses TRBV7-2 with TRBJ2-1, with a tentative D call TRBD1 (6 bases). Germline loops: CDR1 SGHTA, CDR2 FQGNSA. The CDR3 runs 15 residues. Trimming shortened V by 5 bases and J by 1 base, and 12 bases separated the two germline ends. The CDR3 region is CASSERQASYNEQFF. CDR3 sequence (DNA): TGTGCCAGCAGCGAAAGACAGGCTTCCTACAATGAGCAGTTCTTC.

This chain connects TRBV20-1 to TRBJ2-1; the D is unclear. The germline V and J ends were trimmed by 3 bases and 0 bases, with 9 bases remaining between them. The CDR3 covers 14 residues. CDR1 is DFQATT and CDR2 is SNEGSKA in the germline V gene (reference sequence). The CDR3 loop is CSASKPSSYNEQFF. In DNA, the CDR3 is TGCAGTGCTAGTAAGCCGAGCTCCTACAATGAGCAGTTCTTC.

The chain employs TRBV7-2 and TRBJ2-1; TRBD1 is a possible D gene (5 bases). Germline CDR1 is SGHTA and CDR2 is FQGNSA. CDR3 length: 13 residues. Trimming shortened V by 8 bases and J by 8 bases, and 16 bases separated the two germline ends. The DNA for the CDR3 is TGTGCCAGCCTCAAGGGGTTCGTGGATGAGCAGTTCTTC. Protein: CASLKGFVDEQFF.